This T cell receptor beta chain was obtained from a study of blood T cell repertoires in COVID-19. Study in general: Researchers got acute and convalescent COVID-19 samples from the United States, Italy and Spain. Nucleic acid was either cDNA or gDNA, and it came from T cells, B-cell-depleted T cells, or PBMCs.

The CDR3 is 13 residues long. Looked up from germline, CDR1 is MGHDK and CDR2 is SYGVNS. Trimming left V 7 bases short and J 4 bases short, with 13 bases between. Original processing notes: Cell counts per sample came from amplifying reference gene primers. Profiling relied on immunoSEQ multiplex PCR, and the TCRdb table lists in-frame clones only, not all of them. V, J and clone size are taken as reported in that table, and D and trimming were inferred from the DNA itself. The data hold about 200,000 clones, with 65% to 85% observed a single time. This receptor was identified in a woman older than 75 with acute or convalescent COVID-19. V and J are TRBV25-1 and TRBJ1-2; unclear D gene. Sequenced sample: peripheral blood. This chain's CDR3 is CASNRDDGYGYTF. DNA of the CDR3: TGTGCCAGCAACAGAGATGATGGCTATGGCTACACCTTC.